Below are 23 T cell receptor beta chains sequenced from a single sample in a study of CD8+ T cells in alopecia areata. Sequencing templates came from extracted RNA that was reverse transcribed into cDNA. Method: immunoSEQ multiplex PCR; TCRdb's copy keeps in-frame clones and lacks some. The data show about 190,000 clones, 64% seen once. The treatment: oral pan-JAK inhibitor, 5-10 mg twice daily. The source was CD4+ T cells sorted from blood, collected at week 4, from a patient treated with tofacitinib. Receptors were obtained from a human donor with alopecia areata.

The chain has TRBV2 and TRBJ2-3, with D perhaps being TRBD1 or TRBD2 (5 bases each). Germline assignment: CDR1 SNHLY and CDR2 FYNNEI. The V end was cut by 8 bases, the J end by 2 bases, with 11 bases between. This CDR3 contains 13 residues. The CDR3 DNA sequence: TGTGCCAGCCGGGACGGGTACACAGATACGCAGTATTTT. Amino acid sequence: CASRDGYTDTQYF.

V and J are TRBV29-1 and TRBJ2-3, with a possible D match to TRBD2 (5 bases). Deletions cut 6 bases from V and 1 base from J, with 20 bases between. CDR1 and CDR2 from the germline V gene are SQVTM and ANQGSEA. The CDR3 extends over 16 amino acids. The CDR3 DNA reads TGCAGCGTGGCCGAGGGCCATTCTGGCGGCACAGATACGCAGTATTTT. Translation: CSVAEGHSGGTDTQYF.

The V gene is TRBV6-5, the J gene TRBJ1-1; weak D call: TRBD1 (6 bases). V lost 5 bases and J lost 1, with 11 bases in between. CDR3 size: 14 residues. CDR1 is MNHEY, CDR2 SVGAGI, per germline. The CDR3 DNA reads TGTGCCAGCAGTCCCCGGACAGCGAACACTGAAGCTTTCTTT. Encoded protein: CASSPRTANTEAFF.

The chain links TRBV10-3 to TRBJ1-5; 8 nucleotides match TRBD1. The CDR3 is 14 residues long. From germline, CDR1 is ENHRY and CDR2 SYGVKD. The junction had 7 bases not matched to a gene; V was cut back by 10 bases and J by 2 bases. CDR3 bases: TGTGCCACCCAGGGGGCGCGGGGCAATCAGCCCCAGCATTTT. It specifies CATQGARGNQPQHF.

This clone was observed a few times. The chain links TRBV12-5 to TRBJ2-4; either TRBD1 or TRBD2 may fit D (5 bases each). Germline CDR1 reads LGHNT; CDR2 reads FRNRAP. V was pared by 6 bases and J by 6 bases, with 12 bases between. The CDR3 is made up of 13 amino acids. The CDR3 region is CASGRKGPNIQYF. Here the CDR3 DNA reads TGTGCTAGTGGAAGGAAGGGACCAAACATTCAGTACTTC.

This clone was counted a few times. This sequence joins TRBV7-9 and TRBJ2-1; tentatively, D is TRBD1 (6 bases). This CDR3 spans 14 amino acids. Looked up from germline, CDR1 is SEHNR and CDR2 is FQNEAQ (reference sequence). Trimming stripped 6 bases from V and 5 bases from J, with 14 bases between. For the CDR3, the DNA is TGTGCCAGCAGTCACAGGGCCCTCGACAATGAGCAGTTCTTC. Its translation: CASSHRALDNEQFF.

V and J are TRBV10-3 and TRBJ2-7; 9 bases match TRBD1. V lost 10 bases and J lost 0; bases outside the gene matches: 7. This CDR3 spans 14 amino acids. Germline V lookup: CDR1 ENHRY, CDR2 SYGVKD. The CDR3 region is CATMGQGSSYEQYF. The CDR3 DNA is TGTGCCACCATGGGACAGGGAAGCTCCTACGAGCAGTACTTC.

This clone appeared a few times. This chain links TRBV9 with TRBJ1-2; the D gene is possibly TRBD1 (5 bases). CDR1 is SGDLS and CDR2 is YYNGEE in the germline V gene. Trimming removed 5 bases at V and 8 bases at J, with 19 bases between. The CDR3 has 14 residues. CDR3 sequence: CASRTELGDNGYTF. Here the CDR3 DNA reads TGTGCCAGCAGAACCGAGTTAGGGGATAACGGCTACACCTTC.

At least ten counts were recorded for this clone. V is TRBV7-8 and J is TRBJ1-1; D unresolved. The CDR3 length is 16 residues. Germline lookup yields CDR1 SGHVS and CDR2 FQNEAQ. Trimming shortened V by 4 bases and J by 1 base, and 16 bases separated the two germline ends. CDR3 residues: CASSYNVRSTNTEAFF. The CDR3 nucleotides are TGTGCCAGCAGCTATAATGTCAGGTCCACGAACACTGAAGCTTTCTTT.

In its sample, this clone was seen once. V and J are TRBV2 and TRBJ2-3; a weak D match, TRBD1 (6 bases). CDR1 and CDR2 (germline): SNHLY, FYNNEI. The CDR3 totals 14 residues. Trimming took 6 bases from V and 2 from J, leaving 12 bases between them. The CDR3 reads CASSRDKNTDTQYF. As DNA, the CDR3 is TGTGCCAGCAGCCGGGACAAAAACACAGATACGCAGTATTTT. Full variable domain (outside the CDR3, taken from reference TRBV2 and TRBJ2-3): EPEVTQTPSHQVTQMGQEVILRCVPISNHLYFYWYRQILGQKVEFLVSFYNNEISEKSEIFDDQFSVERPDGSNFTLKIRSTKLEDSAMYFCASSRDKNTDTQYFGPGTRLTVL.

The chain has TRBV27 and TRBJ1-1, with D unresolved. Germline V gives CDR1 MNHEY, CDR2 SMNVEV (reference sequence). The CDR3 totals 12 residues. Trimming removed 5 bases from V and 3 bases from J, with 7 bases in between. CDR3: CASSPGDTEAFF. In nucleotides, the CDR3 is TGTGCCAGCAGTCCAGGTGACACTGAAGCTTTCTTT.

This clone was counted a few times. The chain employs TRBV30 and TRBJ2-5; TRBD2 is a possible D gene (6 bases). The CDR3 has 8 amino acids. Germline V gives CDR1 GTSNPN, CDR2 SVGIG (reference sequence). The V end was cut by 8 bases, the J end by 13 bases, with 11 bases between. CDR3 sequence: CAGGTGYF. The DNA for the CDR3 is TGTGCCGGGGGGACGGGGTACTTC. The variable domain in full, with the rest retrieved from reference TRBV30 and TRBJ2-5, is SQTIHQWPATLVQPVGSPLSLECTVEGTSNPNLYWYRQAAGRGLQLLFYSVGIGQISSEVPQNLSASRPQDRQFILSSKKLLLSDSGFYLCAGGTGYFGPGTRLLVL.

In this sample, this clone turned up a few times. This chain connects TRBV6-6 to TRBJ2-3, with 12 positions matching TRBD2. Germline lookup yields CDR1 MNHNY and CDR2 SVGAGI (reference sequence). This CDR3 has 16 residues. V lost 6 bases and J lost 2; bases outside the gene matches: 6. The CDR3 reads CASRTPSGGATDTQYF. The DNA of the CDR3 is TGTGCCAGCAGGACCCCTAGCGGGGGGGCCACAGATACGCAGTATTTT.

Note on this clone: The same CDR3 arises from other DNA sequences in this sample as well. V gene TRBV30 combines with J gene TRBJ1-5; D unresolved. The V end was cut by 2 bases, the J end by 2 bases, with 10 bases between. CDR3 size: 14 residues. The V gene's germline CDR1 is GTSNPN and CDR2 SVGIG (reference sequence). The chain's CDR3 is CAWSTGLGNQPQHF. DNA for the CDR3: TGTGCCTGGAGTACGGGTTTAGGCAATCAGCCCCAGCATTTT. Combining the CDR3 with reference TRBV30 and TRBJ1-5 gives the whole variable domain SQTIHQWPATLVQPVGSPLSLECTVEGTSNPNLYWYRQAAGRGLQLLFYSVGIGQISSEVPQNLSASRPQDRQFILSSKKLLLSDSGFYLCAWSTGLGNQPQHFGDGTRLSIL.

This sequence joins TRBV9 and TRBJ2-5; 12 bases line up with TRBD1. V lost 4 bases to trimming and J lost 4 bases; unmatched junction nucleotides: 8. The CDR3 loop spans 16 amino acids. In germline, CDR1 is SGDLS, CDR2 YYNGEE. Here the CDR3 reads CASSPGDRGRVETQYF. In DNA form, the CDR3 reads TGTGCCAGCAGCCCAGGGGACAGGGGGCGGGTAGAGACCCAGTACTTC.

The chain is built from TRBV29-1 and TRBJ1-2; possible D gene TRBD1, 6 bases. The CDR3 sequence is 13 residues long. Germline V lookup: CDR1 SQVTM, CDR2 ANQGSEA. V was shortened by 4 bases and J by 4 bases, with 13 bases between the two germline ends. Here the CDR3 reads CSVVLTGSYGYTF. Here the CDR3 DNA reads TGCAGCGTTGTCCTGACAGGAAGCTATGGCTACACCTTC.

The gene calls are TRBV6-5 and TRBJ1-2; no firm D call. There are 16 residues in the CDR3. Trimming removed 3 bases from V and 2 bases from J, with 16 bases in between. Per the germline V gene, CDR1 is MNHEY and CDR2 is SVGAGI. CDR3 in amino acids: CASSYSDVRGNYGYTF. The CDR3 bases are TGTGCCAGCAGTTATTCCGACGTGCGAGGAAACTATGGCTACACCTTC.

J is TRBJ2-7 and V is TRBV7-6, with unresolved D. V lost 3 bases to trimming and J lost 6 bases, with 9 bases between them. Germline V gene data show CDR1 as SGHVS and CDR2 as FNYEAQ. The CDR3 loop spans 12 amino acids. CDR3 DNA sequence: TGTGCCAGCAGCTTCCTAAAGGGCGAGCAGTACTTC. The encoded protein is CASSFLKGEQYF.

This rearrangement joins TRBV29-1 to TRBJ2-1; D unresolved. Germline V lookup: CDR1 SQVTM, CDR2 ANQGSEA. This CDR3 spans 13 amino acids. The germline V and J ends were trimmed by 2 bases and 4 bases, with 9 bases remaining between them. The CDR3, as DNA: TGCAGCGTTGAACAGCCGAATTACAATGAGCAGTTCTTC. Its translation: CSVEQPNYNEQFF.

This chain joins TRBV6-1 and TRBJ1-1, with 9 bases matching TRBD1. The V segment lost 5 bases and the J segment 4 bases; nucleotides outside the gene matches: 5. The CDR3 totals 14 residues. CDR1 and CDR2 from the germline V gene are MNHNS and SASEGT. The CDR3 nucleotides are TGTGCCAGCAGTCCCGGGGACAGGGCCACTGAAGCTTTCTTT. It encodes CASSPGDRATEAFF.

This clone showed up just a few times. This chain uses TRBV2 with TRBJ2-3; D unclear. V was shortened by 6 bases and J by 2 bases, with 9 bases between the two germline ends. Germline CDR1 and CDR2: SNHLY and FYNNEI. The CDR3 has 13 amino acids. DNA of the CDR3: TGTGCCAGCAGGTTCGGCGTCACAGATACGCAGTATTTT. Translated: CASRFGVTDTQYF.

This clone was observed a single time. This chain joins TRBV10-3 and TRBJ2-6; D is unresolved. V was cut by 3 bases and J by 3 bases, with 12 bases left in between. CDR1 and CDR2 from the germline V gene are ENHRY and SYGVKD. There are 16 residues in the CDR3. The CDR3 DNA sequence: TGTGCCATCAGTGACCCGGTGGTAATTGGGGCCAACGTCCTGACTTTC. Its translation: CAISDPVVIGANVLTF.

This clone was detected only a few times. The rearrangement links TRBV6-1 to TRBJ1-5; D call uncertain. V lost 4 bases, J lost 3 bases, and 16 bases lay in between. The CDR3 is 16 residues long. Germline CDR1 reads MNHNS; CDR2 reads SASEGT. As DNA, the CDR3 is TGTGCCAGCAGTGGCGGAGCGGGAAGCATCAATCAGCCCCAGCATTTT. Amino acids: CASSGGAGSINQPQHF.